Given below is one T cell receptor beta chain in context. The sample originates from a study of blood T cell repertoires in COVID-19. As for the study in general: Specimens from acute and convalescent COVID-19 originated in the United States, Italy and Spain. T cells, B-cell-depleted T cells, or PBMCs supplied cDNA or gDNA.

V lost 5 bases to trimming and J lost 1 base, with 17 bases between them. Germline CDR1 and CDR2: MDHEN and SYDVKM. The CDR3 length is 17 residues. Methods used by the authors: How many nucleated cells were present was estimated from reference gene primer amplification. Sequencing was performed with immunoSEQ multiplex PCR; in TCRdb, only in-frame clones are kept and a portion is missing. V and J calls and clone size come straight from that table; D and trimming were deduced from the DNA. The sample has some 300,000 clones, more than 70% seen once. The TCR originated in a young woman who had recovered from COVID-19. This chain links TRBV28 with TRBJ2-2, with D hard to call. Material: peripheral blood. The CDR3 coding sequence is TGTGCCAGCAGTACAATCCACAGCCTCAAGAACACCGGGGAGCTGTTTTTT. Amino acids: CASSTIHSLKNTGELFF.